The next 24 T cell receptor beta chains were all read from a single sample in a study of T cell responses to AZD1222 COVID-19 vaccine (dated by TCRdb to the early 2020s). Taken with the paper, the label for time point translates to: baseline before first vaccination. Libraries came from the immunoSEQ multiplex PCR assay. The immuneACCESS repertoire file appears here via TCRdb, limited to in-frame rearrangements. These files lack a portion of the clones; in checked studies, under half of the deficit traces to unresolved V genes, and the cause of the others is not known. In this sample the table shows around 110,000 clones, approximately 84% of which occur a single time. 7.5% of the sample is held by the ten biggest clonotypes. The sample in question was peripheral blood, obtained on day 0 of AZD1222 vaccination. The receptors shown here come from an adult in good health.

This clone was detected only once. The chain is built from TRBV2 and TRBJ1-1; the D is unclear. V was shortened by 6 bases and J by 2 bases, with 4 bases between the two germline ends. This CDR3 region has 11 residues. In germline, CDR1 is SNHLY, CDR2 FYNNEI. The CDR3 protein is CASSLNTEAFF. DNA of the CDR3: TGTGCCAGCAGCCTCAACACTGAAGCTTTCTTT.

This clone was seen a handful of times. The gene calls are TRBV2 and TRBJ2-3, with 8 bases identical to TRBD1. The CDR3 covers 13 residues. V lost 7 bases and J lost 1; bases outside the gene matches: 1. Germline V gene sequence: CDR1 SNHLY, CDR2 FYNNEI. In DNA form, the CDR3 reads TGTGCCAGCATGACAGGGGGCACAGATACGCAGTATTTT. Translated, it gives CASMTGGTDTQYF.

J is TRBJ2-1 and V is TRBV11-2, with 7 positions matching TRBD2. Germline loops: CDR1 SGHAT, CDR2 FQNNGV. The CDR3 is made up of 16 amino acids. V gave up 5 bases and J gave up 7 bases; unmatched junction bases: 14. The CDR3 is CASSGSGLGTRNEQFF. Written as DNA, the CDR3 is TGTGCCAGCAGCGGAAGCGGACTAGGGACGCGGAATGAGCAGTTCTTC.

The gene calls are TRBV7-9 and TRBJ1-2, with D perhaps TRBD1 (6 bases). The CDR3 consists of 17 residues. The V gene's germline CDR1 is SEHNR and CDR2 FQNEAQ (reference sequence). The V end lost 5 bases, the J end lost 8 bases, and 27 bases lay between the germline ends. CDR3 residues: CASSSDWSGGPLAGYTF. The CDR3 DNA sequence: TGTGCCAGCAGCAGTGACTGGTCGGGGGGCCCGTTGGCGGGCTACACCTTC.

The chain combines TRBV4-1 with TRBJ1-6, with D maybe TRBD1 (5 bases). From germline, CDR1 is MGHRA and CDR2 YSYEKL. The CDR3 contains 18 residues. V was cut by 1 base and J by 7 bases, with 20 bases left in between. The CDR3: CASSQGYAGLRGNSPLHF. In DNA, the CDR3 is TGCGCCAGCAGCCAAGGTTATGCAGGACTCCGGGGGAATTCACCCCTCCACTTT.

This chain uses TRBV5-1 with TRBJ2-5; tentatively, D is TRBD2 (5 bases). Trimming removed 0 bases from V and 5 bases from J, with 17 bases in between. This CDR3 is 16 amino acids long. CDR1 and CDR2 from the germline V gene are SGHRS and YFSETQ. CDR3 sequence: CASSLAQRGAMETQYF. In nucleotides, the CDR3 is TGCGCCAGCAGCTTGGCCCAACGGGGAGCCATGGAGACCCAGTACTTC.

The chain joins TRBV24-1 to TRBJ2-5, with 10 bases aligning to TRBD1. Germline V gene data show CDR1 as KGHDR and CDR2 as SFDVKD. The V segment lost 5 bases and the J segment 2 bases; nucleotides outside the gene matches: 19. This CDR3 comprises 20 residues. DNA of the CDR3: TGTGCCACCAGTGCCATGTCGCGGACAGGGGGTAGGAGCTGGCAAGAGACCCAGTACTTC. It is translated as CATSAMSRTGGRSWQETQYF.

The chain employs TRBV2 and TRBJ1-3, with D uncertain. CDR3 length equals 16 residues. Trimming removed 4 bases from V and 0 bases from J, with 13 bases in between. Germline CDR1 SNHLY, CDR2 FYNNEI. CDR3 sequence reads: CASSVVGILSGNTIYF. CDR3 in DNA: TGTGCCAGCAGTGTCGTGGGCATCCTCTCTGGAAACACCATATATTTT.

The V and J genes are TRBV6-5 and TRBJ2-7; a possible D gene is TRBD2 (6 bases). This CDR3 spans 12 amino acids. Between the trimmed V and J ends, which lost 10 bases and 6 bases, there was a span of 16 bases. Germline values: CDR1 MNHEY, CDR2 SVGAGI. This chain's CDR3 is CATSGVESEQYF. Here the CDR3 DNA reads TGTGCCACATCGGGGGTTGAAAGCGAGCAGTACTTC.

The chain recombines TRBV3-1 (or the pseudogene TRBV3-2) with TRBJ1-2; tentatively, D is TRBD1 (6 bases). Germline V gives CDR1 LGHDT, CDR2 YNNKEL (reference sequence). The CDR3 is made up of 16 amino acids. V shed 1 base and J shed 0 bases, with 12 bases lying between them. The CDR3 loop is CASSQVARTANYGYTF. CDR3 sequence (DNA): TGTGCCAGCAGCCAAGTGGCTCGGACAGCTAACTATGGCTACACCTTC.

This chain uses TRBV27 with TRBJ2-1, with TRBD2 identical over 12 bases. Germline V lookup: CDR1 MNHEY, CDR2 SMNVEV (reference sequence). V lost 1 base, J lost 6 bases, and 7 bases stayed unmatched. The CDR3 has 17 amino acids. Here the CDR3 DNA reads TGTGCCAGCAGTTTATGGCTAGCGGGAGGGAGCGGCAATGAGCAGTTCTTC. Translated: CASSLWLAGGSGNEQFF.

The chain employs TRBV5-6 and TRBJ2-7; D is undetermined. Germline V gene sequence: CDR1 SGHDT, CDR2 YYEEEE. Trimming took off 1 base at V and 5 bases at J, with 13 bases between the two ends. The CDR3 consists of 14 residues. CDR3 DNA: TGTGCCAGCAGCTTGTCGACGGCCCTGAACGAGCAGTACTTC. This encodes CASSLSTALNEQYF.

The J gene is TRBJ2-2, the V gene TRBV28; 7 nucleotides match TRBD1. This CDR3 comprises 18 residues. Per germline, CDR1 MDHEN and CDR2 SYDVKM. Trimming at V came to 3 bases and at J to 0 bases, leaving 10 bases not matched to a gene. In DNA form, the CDR3 reads TGTGCCAGCAGTTTCCCTTCCGACAGGGCCTCGAACACCGGGGAGCTGTTTTTT. This sequence encodes CASSFPSDRASNTGELFF.

The CDR3 loop is CATSGADREETQYF. The CDR3 bases are TGTGCCACCAGTGGGGCTGACAGAGAAGAGACCCAGTACTTC. The chain links TRBV24-1 to TRBJ2-5; a weak D match, TRBD1 (5 bases). V was trimmed by 5 bases and J by 3 bases, leaving 12 bases between them. This CDR3 region has 14 residues. Germline CDR1 is KGHDR and CDR2 is SFDVKD.

V and J are TRBV15 and TRBJ2-3, with unresolved D. V lost 5 bases and J lost 0, with 12 bases in between. CDR1 and CDR2 from the germline V gene are LNHNV and YYDKDF (reference sequence). The CDR3 is 15 residues long. Written as DNA, the CDR3 is TGTGCCACCAGCGGTAACATCCCTAGCACAGATACGCAGTATTTT. Protein: CATSGNIPSTDTQYF.

The V and J genes are TRBV7-2 and TRBJ2-2; the D gene is possibly TRBD1 (6 bases). The CDR3 sequence is 14 residues long. With 3 bases removed from V and 7 bases from J, the gap between germline ends came to 12 bases. Germline V CDR1 and CDR2: SGHTA, FQGNSA. CDR3 bases: TGTGCCAGCAGCTTCCAGGGGCTTGACGGGGAGCTGTTTTTT. Amino acid sequence: CASSFQGLDGELFF.

This rearrangement joins TRBV3-1 (or the pseudogene TRBV3-2) to TRBJ1-2; 7 nucleotides match TRBD1. The CDR3 has 13 amino acids. Germline CDR1 and CDR2: LGHDT and YNNKEL (reference sequence). With V trimmed by 3 bases and J by 4 bases, 2 bases remained unmatched. CDR3 DNA: TGTGCCAGCAGCCACGGGACAGCCTATGGCTACACCTTC. As protein: CASSHGTAYGYTF.

The gene calls are TRBV6-4 and TRBJ2-5; D might be TRBD2 (5 bases). Germline V gene data show CDR1 as MRHNA and CDR2 as SNTAGT. Trimming took 6 bases from V and 2 from J, leaving 10 bases between them. The CDR3 is 13 amino acids. CDR3 loop: CASSPGEQETQYF. DNA for the CDR3: TGTGCCAGCAGCCCCGGGGAACAAGAGACCCAGTACTTC.

This rearrangement joins TRBV5-4 to TRBJ2-7; D possibly corresponds to TRBD1 (5 bases). Germline V gene sequence: CDR1 SGHNT, CDR2 YYREEE (reference sequence). Trimming shortened V by 3 bases and J by 2 bases, and 9 bases separated the two germline ends. CDR3 size: 13 residues. In nucleotides, the CDR3 is TGTGCCAGCAGCTCGCGACAGACCTACGAGCAGTACTTC. Protein sequence: CASSSRQTYEQYF.

The genes are TRBV6-1 and TRBJ1-2; D not resolved. Germline assignment: CDR1 MNHNS and CDR2 SASEGT. V lost 3 bases and J 6 bases, leaving 11 bases between the germline ends. The CDR3 length is 13 residues. The CDR3 sequence: CASSDRIENGYTF. The CDR3 nucleotides are TGTGCCAGCAGTGACAGGATCGAGAATGGCTACACCTTC.

This clone was detected only a few times. V usage is TRBV28 and J usage is TRBJ1-5, with 11 bases lining up with TRBD1. This CDR3 is built from 14 residues. J gave up 7 bases and V 5 bases, and 4 bases lay outside the gene matches. CDR1 and CDR2 from the germline V gene are MDHEN and SYDVKM. CDR3 loop: CASSQGQGDQPQHF. The DNA of the CDR3 is TGTGCCAGCAGTCAGGGACAGGGGGACCAGCCCCAGCATTTT.

This chain uses TRBV28 with TRBJ1-6, with D possibly being TRBD1 (5 bases). V lost 10 bases and J 8 bases, leaving 18 bases between the germline ends. CDR3 size: 14 residues. From germline, CDR1 is MDHEN and CDR2 SYDVKM. The CDR3 sequence: CAILGPGRDSPLHF. CDR3 bases: TGTGCCATTTTGGGCCCGGGGCGGGATTCACCCCTCCACTTT.

This clone has just a few counts. The V gene is TRBV28, the J gene TRBJ1-2, with TRBD1 matching over 7 bases. Germline CDR1 is MDHEN and CDR2 is SYDVKM. The V gene end was trimmed by 3 bases and the J gene end by 2 bases; junction bases not matched to a gene: 6. CDR3 length equals 15 residues. CDR3 region: CASSLAGQINYGYTF. The CDR3 DNA reads as TGTGCCAGCAGTTTGGCGGGACAGATAAACTATGGCTACACCTTC.

This sequence joins TRBV7-2 and TRBJ2-5, with TRBD1 matching over 7 bases. J was trimmed by 7 bases and V by 5 bases; bases with no gene match: 7. The CDR3 extends over 13 amino acids. In germline, CDR1 is SGHTA, CDR2 FQGNSA. The CDR3 DNA is TGTGCCAGCAGCAGAACAGGGGTGGGGACCCAGTACTTC. Its protein product is CASSRTGVGTQYF.